The 3 T cell receptor beta chains presented below share a single source sample, sequenced in a study of blood T cell repertoires in COVID-19. Profiled with immunoSEQ multiplex PCR; TCRdb holds only in-frame clones, not every one. This sample has about 130,000 clones, with around 74% found just once. The sequenced sample was peripheral blood. The receptors originated from a man at least 80 years old with COVID-19, enrolled during active disease.

The V and J genes are TRBV28 and TRBJ2-3, with 8 positions matching TRBD2. J gave up 2 bases and V 7 bases, and 5 bases lay outside the gene matches. Germline V CDR1 and CDR2: MDHEN, SYDVKM. This CDR3 region has 14 residues. The CDR3 DNA reads as TGTGCCAGCACTCTAGCGGGCTCCACAGATACGCAGTATTTT. The encoded protein is CASTLAGSTDTQYF.

The gene calls are TRBV10-1 and TRBJ2-1, with 7 nucleotides matching TRBD2. There are 16 residues in the CDR3. The V gene's germline CDR1 is WNHNN and CDR2 SYGVQD (reference sequence). J was trimmed by 7 bases and V by 0 bases; bases with no gene match: 9. In DNA form, the CDR3 reads TGCGCCAGCAGTGAGTCCCCCAAGCGGGATAGAAATGAGCAGTTCTTC. This encodes CASSESPKRDRNEQFF.

This chain links TRBV28 with TRBJ1-5; 10 nucleotides line up with TRBD1. In germline, CDR1 is MDHEN, CDR2 SYDVKM. CDR3 size: 18 residues. Trimming at V came to 4 bases and at J to 0 bases, leaving 9 bases not matched to a gene. CDR3 in DNA: TGTGCCAGCAGTTCATCGGGACAGGGGCACTATAGCAATCAGCCCCAGCATTTT. Amino acids: CASSSSGQGHYSNQPQHF.